These 7 T cell receptor beta chains came from one sample sequenced in a study of cytomegalovirus exposure and HLA in healthy donors. Primers: 60 Vbeta forward and 13 Jbeta reverse. The method was immunoSEQ multiplex PCR; TCRdb's version includes in-frame clones alone and lacks a portion of them. The sample carries roughly 100,000 clones, 80% recorded once. The material sequenced was PBMCs. The receptor source for this set is a man aged 25-40 years in good health and CMV-seropositive.

This chain joins TRBV4-2 and TRBJ2-7; 9 nucleotides agree with TRBD1. The CDR3 contains 14 residues. The ends lost 4 bases at V and 2 bases at J; junction bases unmatched: 3. Germline CDR1 and CDR2: LGHNA and YNFKEQ. CDR3 in DNA: TGTGCCAGCAGCCCGGACAGGGGCCCCTACGAGCAGTACTTC. Its translation is CASSPDRGPYEQYF.

This clone is a singleton in its sample. The chain has TRBV7-6 and TRBJ1-1, with D perhaps TRBD1 (6 bases). CDR3 size: 17 residues. Trimming removed 5 bases at V and 1 base at J, with 20 bases between. The germline V gene has CDR1 SGHVS and CDR2 FNYEAQ. CDR3 region: CASSPPYSGVGNTEAFF. The CDR3 DNA sequence: TGTGCCAGCAGCCCACCTTATTCAGGGGTTGGGAACACTGAAGCTTTCTTT.

The CDR3: CASSSWTGGRYEQYF. DNA for the CDR3: TGCGCCAGCAGCAGTTGGACAGGGGGACGGTACGAGCAGTACTTC. This sequence joins TRBV5-1 and TRBJ2-5; 10 nucleotides align to TRBD1. The J call could be wrong; TRBJ2-7 is a better fit for the DNA end. The CDR3 is made up of 15 amino acids. Germline CDR1 reads SGHRS; CDR2 reads YFSETQ.

The chain links TRBV21-1 to TRBJ1-1. TRBV21-1 is labeled a pseudogene. This CDR3 spans 15 amino acids. CDR3 in DNA: TGTGCCAGCATATTAACTGGCGGGGGTAGTACTGAAGCTTTCTTT. This translates into CASILTGGGSTEAFF.

This chain joins TRBV4-2 and TRBJ1-2; D not resolved. The CDR3 is made up of 13 amino acids. Germline V gene sequence: CDR1 LGHNA, CDR2 YNFKEQ. V shed 4 bases and J shed 4 bases, with 10 bases lying between them. CDR3 nucleotide sequence: TGTGCCAGCAGCCCCCGCCCGGGCTATGGCTACACCTTC. The encoded protein is CASSPRPGYGYTF.

This chain uses TRBV4-1 with TRBJ2-7, with 9 bases matching TRBD1. The CDR3 totals 15 residues. Germline lookup yields CDR1 MGHRA and CDR2 YSYEKL. V lost 0 bases to trimming and J lost 2 bases; unmatched junction nucleotides: 2. CDR3 sequence reads: CASSQETGGPYEQYF. The DNA for the CDR3 is TGCGCCAGCAGCCAAGAAACAGGGGGCCCCTACGAGCAGTACTTC.

The chain employs TRBV5-1 and TRBJ2-6; D is undetermined. CDR1 and CDR2 (germline): SGHRS, YFSETQ. The CDR3 runs to 15 residues. V was clipped by 4 bases and J by 1 base, with 9 bases between them. CDR3 in amino acids: CASSPVVSGANVLTF. CDR3 nucleotides: TGCGCCAGCAGCCCGGTAGTATCTGGGGCCAACGTCCTGACTTTC.